Listed below are T cell receptor beta chains from one sample, sequenced in a study of blood T cell repertoires in COVID-19. Clones were read by immunoSEQ multiplex PCR, and TCRdb kept only the in-frame ones, dropping some. The profile covers approximately 300,000 clones, with 70% to 90% appearing a single time and about 6% taken by the ten largest. Sequences were obtained from PBMCs or T cells enriched from blood (not recorded which). Source of these receptors: a woman in her thirties who had recovered from COVID-19. Both conserved end residues are part of each CDR3. D genes are given only for firm matches. A clone size is listed for some rows: how often the clone was seen (once, few, many), or a class if it is expanded.

v_call: TRBV30; clone_size: -; j_call: TRBJ1-3; d_call: -; cdr3_aa: CAWSVRGAYSGNTIYF; cdr3_nt: TGTGCCTGGAGCGTGCGGGGGGCTTACTCTGGAAACACCATATATTTT
v_call: TRBV18; clone_size: -; j_call: TRBJ1-1; d_call: -; cdr3_aa: CASSPLWGPIEAFF; cdr3_nt: TGTGCCAGCTCACCCTTATGGGGGCCAATCGAAGCTTTCTTT
v_call: TRBV7-8; clone_size: -; j_call: TRBJ1-6; d_call: TRBD1; cdr3_aa: CASSSGTGGGSPLHF; cdr3_nt: TGTGCCAGCAGCTCAGGGACAGGGGGAGGATCACCCCTCCACTTT
v_call: TRBV19; clone_size: -; j_call: TRBJ1-2; d_call: -; cdr3_aa: CASSMGRNNGYTF; cdr3_nt: TGTGCCAGTAGTATGGGCAGGAATAATGGCTACACCTTC
v_call: TRBV18; clone_size: -; j_call: TRBJ2-7; d_call: -; cdr3_aa: CASSPSVGSEQYF; cdr3_nt: TGTGCCAGCTCACCAAGCGTCGGGTCCGAGCAGTACTTC
v_call: TRBV25-1; clone_size: -; j_call: TRBJ1-3; d_call: -; cdr3_aa: CASTQGSISGNTIYF; cdr3_nt: TGTGCCAGCACACAGGGTTCAATCTCTGGAAACACCATATATTTT
v_call: TRBV15; clone_size: -; j_call: TRBJ1-2; d_call: -; cdr3_aa: CATSREGGVDYGYTF; cdr3_nt: TGTGCCACCAGCAGAGAGGGAGGGGTTGACTATGGCTACACCTTC
v_call: TRBV6-1; clone_size: few; j_call: TRBJ2-7; d_call: TRBD2; cdr3_aa: CASSELAGGPGEQYF; cdr3_nt: TGTGCCAGCAGTGAACTAGCGGGGGGCCCCGGCGAGCAGTACTTC
v_call: TRBV13; clone_size: -; j_call: TRBJ1-3; d_call: -; cdr3_aa: CASSFPLSGNTIYF; cdr3_nt: TGTGCCAGCAGCTTTCCCCTCTCTGGAAACACCATATATTTT
v_call: TRBV29-1; clone_size: -; j_call: TRBJ1-1; d_call: -; cdr3_aa: CSVVGEFNTEAFF; cdr3_nt: TGCAGCGTTGTTGGGGAGTTTAACACTGAAGCTTTCTTT
v_call: TRBV4-1; clone_size: -; j_call: TRBJ1-1; d_call: -; cdr3_aa: CASSQGGFGGGNTEAFF; cdr3_nt: TGCGCCAGCAGCCAAGGAGGGTTCGGCGGAGGGAACACTGAAGCTTTCTTT
v_call: TRBV27; clone_size: -; j_call: TRBJ2-4; d_call: -; cdr3_aa: CASSLTPGLGKNIQYF; cdr3_nt: TGTGCCAGCAGCCTAACCCCCGGACTGGGTAAAAACATTCAGTACTTC
v_call: TRBV10-1; clone_size: -; j_call: TRBJ1-3; d_call: -; cdr3_aa: CASSPGWGPGNTIYF; cdr3_nt: TGCGCCAGCAGCCCAGGGTGGGGGCCTGGAAACACCATATATTTT
v_call: TRBV30; clone_size: -; j_call: TRBJ1-1; d_call: TRBD1; cdr3_aa: CAWSVRAGGINTEAFF; cdr3_nt: TGTGCCTGGAGTGTAAGGGCAGGGGGCATAAACACTGAAGCTTTCTTT
v_call: TRBV5-6; clone_size: -; j_call: TRBJ1-1; d_call: -; cdr3_aa: CASSFATVNTEAFF; cdr3_nt: TGTGCCAGCAGCTTCGCGACAGTGAACACTGAAGCTTTCTTT
v_call: TRBV7-2; clone_size: -; j_call: TRBJ2-7; d_call: TRBD1; cdr3_aa: CASSLMGQGAFEQYF; cdr3_nt: TGTGCCAGCAGCTTAATGGGACAGGGGGCGTTCGAGCAGTACTTC
v_call: TRBV29-1; clone_size: -; j_call: TRBJ2-5; d_call: TRBD1; cdr3_aa: CSVEWVNRGVETQYF; cdr3_nt: TGCAGCGTTGAATGGGTGAACAGGGGGGTAGAGACCCAGTACTTC
v_call: TRBV7-2; clone_size: few; j_call: TRBJ1-1; d_call: -; cdr3_aa: CASSPPTDTEAFF; cdr3_nt: TGTGCCAGCAGCCCCCCGACAGACACTGAAGCTTTCTTT
v_call: TRBV11-2; clone_size: -; j_call: TRBJ2-2; d_call: -; cdr3_aa: CASSFPSSMTGELFF; cdr3_nt: TGTGCCAGCAGCTTTCCTAGTTCCATGACCGGGGAGCTGTTTTTT
v_call: TRBV15; clone_size: few; j_call: TRBJ1-5; d_call: -; cdr3_aa: CATSPRAQVNQPQHF; cdr3_nt: TGTGCCACCAGCCCACGGGCACAGGTCAATCAGCCCCAGCATTTT
v_call: TRBV6-5; clone_size: -; j_call: TRBJ1-4; d_call: -; cdr3_aa: CASTTDIPTNEKLFF; cdr3_nt: TGTGCCAGCACCACAGACATCCCAACTAATGAAAAACTGTTTTTT
v_call: TRBV5-1; clone_size: -; j_call: TRBJ1-6; d_call: -; cdr3_aa: CASSLASSYNSPLHF; cdr3_nt: TGCGCCAGCAGCTTGGCGAGCTCCTATAATTCACCCCTCCACTTT
v_call: TRBV5-4; clone_size: -; j_call: TRBJ1-1; d_call: -; cdr3_aa: CASSLDGVPMNTEAFF; cdr3_nt: TGTGCCAGCAGCTTGGACGGGGTGCCCATGAACACTGAAGCTTTCTTT
v_call: TRBV6-1; clone_size: once; j_call: TRBJ2-7; d_call: -; cdr3_aa: CASSDLVLDYEQYF; cdr3_nt: TGTGCCAGCAGTGATTTAGTACTAGACTACGAGCAGTACTTC
v_call: TRBV3-1/TRBV3-2; clone_size: -; j_call: TRBJ2-1; d_call: TRBD2; cdr3_aa: CATQVSGVGNEQFF; cdr3_nt: TGTGCCACACAAGTTAGCGGGGTTGGCAATGAGCAGTTCTTC
v_call: TRBV5-1; clone_size: -; j_call: TRBJ1-1; d_call: -; cdr3_aa: CASSVTTRNTEAFF; cdr3_nt: TGCGCCAGCAGCGTCACGACAAGGAACACTGAAGCTTTCTTT
v_call: TRBV6-5; clone_size: -; j_call: TRBJ1-1; d_call: -; cdr3_aa: CANQLLALAAEAFF; cdr3_nt: TGTGCCAACCAGCTCTTGGCCCTGGCGGCTGAAGCTTTCTTT
v_call: TRBV7-2; clone_size: -; j_call: TRBJ1-1; d_call: TRBD1; cdr3_aa: CASSLVGTVVNTEAFF; cdr3_nt: TGTGCCAGCAGCTTAGTGGGGACAGTGGTGAACACTGAAGCTTTCTTT
v_call: TRBV7-2; clone_size: -; j_call: TRBJ1-2; d_call: TRBD1; cdr3_aa: CASSRDRAYGYTF; cdr3_nt: TGTGCCAGCAGCCGAGACAGGGCCTATGGCTACACCTTC
v_call: TRBV6-6; clone_size: -; j_call: TRBJ2-7; d_call: TRBD2; cdr3_aa: CASSYPSGGASHEQYF; cdr3_nt: TGTGCCAGCAGTTATCCTAGCGGGGGGGCCTCACACGAGCAGTACTTC
v_call: TRBV5-1; clone_size: -; j_call: TRBJ2-5; d_call: -; cdr3_aa: CASSLGGVQETQYF; cdr3_nt: TGCGCCAGCAGCTTGGGGGGGGTCCAAGAGACCCAGTACTTC
v_call: TRBV5-5; clone_size: -; j_call: TRBJ2-7; d_call: TRBD1; cdr3_aa: CASSLGLGQIYEQYF; cdr3_nt: TGTGCCAGCAGCTTGGGTTTGGGACAGATCTACGAGCAGTACTTC
v_call: TRBV5-1; clone_size: -; j_call: TRBJ1-1; d_call: -; cdr3_aa: CASSPRVSNPMNTEAFF; cdr3_nt: TGCGCCAGCAGCCCCAGGGTCAGTAACCCCATGAACACTGAAGCTTTCTTT
v_call: TRBV5-1; clone_size: -; j_call: TRBJ2-2; d_call: TRBD1; cdr3_aa: CASSLGQGAGELFF; cdr3_nt: TGCGCCAGCAGCTTGGGACAGGGGGCCGGGGAGCTGTTTTTT
v_call: TRBV25-1; clone_size: -; j_call: TRBJ2-3; d_call: -; cdr3_aa: CASSEAGADTQYF; cdr3_nt: TGTGCCAGCAGTGAGGCGGGCGCAGATACGCAGTATTTT
v_call: TRBV5-1; clone_size: -; j_call: TRBJ2-1; d_call: TRBD2; cdr3_aa: CASSGLEGKNNEQFF; cdr3_nt: TGCGCCAGCAGCGGACTAGAGGGGAAGAACAATGAGCAGTTCTTC
v_call: TRBV27; clone_size: -; j_call: TRBJ2-6; d_call: -; cdr3_aa: CASSLKQVIGRHSGANVLTF; cdr3_nt: TGTGCCAGCAGCCTGAAACAGGTCATAGGACGACACTCTGGGGCCAACGTCCTGACTTTC
v_call: TRBV4-1; clone_size: few; j_call: TRBJ1-6; d_call: -; cdr3_aa: CASSPREAGANSPLHF; cdr3_nt: TGCGCCAGCAGCCCCCGGGAGGCAGGAGCGAATTCACCCCTCCACTTT
v_call: TRBV20-1; clone_size: few; j_call: TRBJ1-1; d_call: -; cdr3_aa: CSASAPADTEAFF; cdr3_nt: TGCAGTGCTAGTGCACCCGCGGACACTGAAGCTTTCTTT
v_call: TRBV9; clone_size: -; j_call: TRBJ1-1; d_call: -; cdr3_aa: CASSVVGTSNTEAFF; cdr3_nt: TGTGCCAGCAGCGTAGTGGGGACTTCTAACACTGAAGCTTTCTTT
v_call: TRBV19; clone_size: -; j_call: TRBJ2-1; d_call: TRBD2; cdr3_aa: CASSMSSGGYNEQFF; cdr3_nt: TGTGCCAGTAGTATGTCTAGCGGGGGCTACAATGAGCAGTTCTTC
v_call: TRBV19; clone_size: -; j_call: TRBJ1-6; d_call: TRBD1; cdr3_aa: CASSIGQGGNSPLHF; cdr3_nt: TGTGCCAGTAGTATCGGACAGGGTGGTAATTCACCCCTCCACTTT
v_call: TRBV4-1; clone_size: -; j_call: TRBJ2-2; d_call: -; cdr3_aa: CASIPYTGELFF; cdr3_nt: TGCGCCAGCATCCCCTACACCGGGGAGCTGTTTTTT
v_call: TRBV19; clone_size: once; j_call: TRBJ1-5; d_call: -; cdr3_aa: CASSPAVSGVSNQPQHF; cdr3_nt: TGTGCCAGTAGTCCCGCCGTTTCGGGAGTTAGCAATCAGCCCCAGCATTTT
v_call: TRBV12-5; clone_size: -; j_call: TRBJ2-3; d_call: -; cdr3_aa: CASAWLGTDTQYF; cdr3_nt: TGTGCTAGTGCCTGGCTGGGCACAGATACGCAGTATTTT
v_call: TRBV4-3; clone_size: -; j_call: TRBJ2-7; d_call: -; cdr3_aa: CASYGGPKSHEQYF; cdr3_nt: TGCGCCAGCTACGGGGGGCCTAAGTCCCACGAGCAGTACTTC
v_call: TRBV30; clone_size: -; j_call: TRBJ2-7; d_call: -; cdr3_aa: CAWSARRAGFSYEQYF; cdr3_nt: TGTGCCTGGAGTGCACGCCGGGCAGGGTTTTCCTACGAGCAGTACTTC
v_call: TRBV10-3; clone_size: -; j_call: TRBJ2-7; d_call: -; cdr3_aa: CAIGVGGLRPYEQYF; cdr3_nt: TGTGCCATCGGAGTGGGGGGACTGCGCCCCTACGAGCAGTACTTC
v_call: TRBV10-3; clone_size: -; j_call: TRBJ1-5; d_call: -; cdr3_aa: CATHRVLNQPQHF; cdr3_nt: TGTGCCACTCACAGGGTGTTGAATCAGCCCCAGCATTTT
v_call: TRBV7-2; clone_size: -; j_call: TRBJ1-1; d_call: TRBD1; cdr3_aa: CASSLGVRGRNTEAFF; cdr3_nt: TGTGCCAGCAGCTTAGGGGTCAGGGGGCGGAACACTGAAGCTTTCTTT
v_call: TRBV11-2; clone_size: -; j_call: TRBJ2-6; d_call: -; cdr3_aa: CASRHRFSGANVLTF; cdr3_nt: TGTGCCAGCAGGCACAGGTTCTCTGGGGCCAACGTCCTGACTTTC
v_call: TRBV11-1; clone_size: -; j_call: TRBJ1-1; d_call: -; cdr3_aa: CASSLAAPSSTEAFF; cdr3_nt: TGTGCCAGCAGCTTAGCGGCTCCCTCCTCCACTGAAGCTTTCTTT
v_call: TRBV10-3; clone_size: -; j_call: TRBJ1-1; d_call: -; cdr3_aa: CAISEGPGMNTEAFF; cdr3_nt: TGTGCCATCAGTGAGGGGCCAGGCATGAACACTGAAGCTTTCTTT
v_call: TRBV19; clone_size: -; j_call: TRBJ1-4; d_call: TRBD1; cdr3_aa: CASSERQGRGEKLFF; cdr3_nt: TGTGCCAGTAGCGAGAGACAGGGACGGGGAGAAAAACTGTTTTTT
v_call: TRBV5-1; clone_size: -; j_call: TRBJ1-2; d_call: TRBD1; cdr3_aa: CASSPGQGAGGYTF; cdr3_nt: TGCGCCAGCAGCCCCGGACAGGGGGCTGGTGGCTACACCTTC
v_call: TRBV29-1; clone_size: -; j_call: TRBJ1-1; d_call: TRBD1; cdr3_aa: CSGVRGQNTEAFF; cdr3_nt: TGCAGCGGAGTTAGGGGGCAGAACACTGAAGCTTTCTTT